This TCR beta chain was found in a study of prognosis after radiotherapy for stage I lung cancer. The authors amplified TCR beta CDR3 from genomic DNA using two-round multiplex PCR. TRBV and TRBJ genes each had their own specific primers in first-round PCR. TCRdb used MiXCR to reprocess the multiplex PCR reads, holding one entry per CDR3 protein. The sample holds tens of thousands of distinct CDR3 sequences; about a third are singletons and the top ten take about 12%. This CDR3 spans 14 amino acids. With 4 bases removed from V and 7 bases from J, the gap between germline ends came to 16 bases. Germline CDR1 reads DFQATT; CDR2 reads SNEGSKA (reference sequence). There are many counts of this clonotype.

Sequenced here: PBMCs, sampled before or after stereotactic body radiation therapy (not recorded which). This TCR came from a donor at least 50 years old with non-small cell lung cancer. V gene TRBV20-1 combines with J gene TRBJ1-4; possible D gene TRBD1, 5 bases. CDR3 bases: TGCAGTGCTACTCCCGCGGGGCATGGTGAAAAACTGTTTTTT. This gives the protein CSATPAGHGEKLFF.